The text below deals with one T cell receptor (beta chain). The antigen is not known. This clone may be a read error of a much larger clone one base away. The V gene's germline CDR1 is SGHVS and CDR2 FQNEAQ. The CDR3 contains 13 residues. The V gene lost 8 bases and the J gene lost 3 bases, with 13 bases spanning the gap. The data originate from a study of T cell repertoires in cytomegalovirus infection. Study background: Public TCR beta signatures marked donors with CMV infection and the matching HLA. Findings and limits, study-wide: The study identified carriers of CMV plus the relevant HLA from cumulative public TCR beta family frequency. Predominance within the ex vivo response was attributable to HLA-C-restricted CMV-specific TCR beta clonotypes.

Via MiXCR, TCRdb re-called the reads, giving one row per CDR3 protein. The sample lists about 530,000 distinct CDR3 sequences, about a quarter occurring once. The J gene is TRBJ2-5, the V gene TRBV7-8, with a weak D call TRBD2 (6 bases). The sequence came from a human donor in good health (CMV status not recorded). Some clones in this sample may be carry-over from other donors' samples. Material for sequencing was PBMCs. The CDR3 DNA reads TGTGCCAGCGGCTGGGGACTCGAAGAGACCCAGTACTTC. Its protein is CASGWGLEETQYF.